A selection of T cell receptor beta chains follows, all from one sample in a study of blood T cell repertoires in COVID-19. Sequenced by immunoSEQ multiplex PCR; TCRdb stores in-frame clones only, minus some. The sample gives roughly 160,000 clones, roughly 80% of which show up once; 11% is in the top ten. The sequenced sample was PBMCs or T cells enriched from blood (not recorded which). These receptors came from a man aged 50 to 60 who had recovered from COVID-19. The CDR3 runs from the conserved cysteine through the conserved F or W. The order of the fields is J gene, V gene, clone size, D gene, CDR3 DNA, CDR3 protein. D genes are given only for firm matches. The size field is filled for only some rows; it gives once, few, many or a size class.

j_gene: TRBJ2-4
v_gene: TRBV28
abundance: .
d_gene: TRBD2
CDR3nt: TGTGCCAGCAGTTTGGGCGGGAGTAAAAACATTCAGTACTTC
CDR3aa: CASSLGGSKNIQYF

j_gene: TRBJ1-1
v_gene: TRBV9
abundance: .
d_gene: TRBD1
CDR3nt: TGTGCCAGCAGCTCCACAGGGGGCGCCGCTGAAGCTTTCTTT
CDR3aa: CASSSTGGAAEAFF

j_gene: TRBJ2-1
v_gene: TRBV27
abundance: .
d_gene: TRBD1
CDR3nt: TGTGCCAGCACCCCTCAAGCCGGGACAGCCTCCTACAATGAGCAGTTCTTC
CDR3aa: CASTPQAGTASYNEQFF

j_gene: TRBJ1-5
v_gene: TRBV9
abundance: .
d_gene: TRBD1
CDR3nt: TGTGCCAGCAGCGCTGCCGGGACAGAGAATCAGCCCCAGCATTTT
CDR3aa: CASSAAGTENQPQHF

j_gene: TRBJ2-1
v_gene: TRBV28
abundance: .
d_gene: TRBD2
CDR3nt: TGTGCCAGCAGTGGTAGCGGGGCAGTCTACAATGAGCAGTTCTTC
CDR3aa: CASSGSGAVYNEQFF

j_gene: TRBJ2-5
v_gene: TRBV9
abundance: once
d_gene: .
CDR3nt: TGTGCCAGCAGCGTCGAAGAGACCCAGTACTTC
CDR3aa: CASSVEETQYF

j_gene: TRBJ1-5
v_gene: TRBV10-3
abundance: .
d_gene: TRBD1
CDR3nt: TGTGCCATCAGCGGAGGGACAGGGGGCACTCAGCCCCAGCATTTT
CDR3aa: CAISGGTGGTQPQHF

j_gene: TRBJ2-1
v_gene: TRBV30
abundance: few
d_gene: TRBD1
CDR3nt: TGTGCCTGGAGTGAGGACAGGGGATACAATGAGCAGTTCTTC
CDR3aa: CAWSEDRGYNEQFF

j_gene: TRBJ1-1
v_gene: TRBV6-2/TRBV6-3
abundance: .
d_gene: TRBD1
CDR3nt: TGTGCCAGCAACCCTTCACTCTCCAGGGGGATTGACACTGAAGCTTTCTTT
CDR3aa: CASNPSLSRGIDTEAFF

j_gene: TRBJ1-2
v_gene: TRBV5-6
abundance: .
d_gene: TRBD1
CDR3nt: TGTGCCAGCAGCTTGGACAGGGGGCGCCTTGGCTACACCTTC
CDR3aa: CASSLDRGRLGYTF

j_gene: TRBJ1-2
v_gene: TRBV6-6
abundance: .
d_gene: TRBD1
CDR3nt: TGTGCCAGCAGTTATGGGACAGGGGACTATGGCTACACCTTC
CDR3aa: CASSYGTGDYGYTF

j_gene: TRBJ1-2
v_gene: TRBV18
abundance: .
d_gene: .
CDR3nt: TGTGCCAGCTCACCGATCCAGGGTGGCTACACCTTC
CDR3aa: CASSPIQGGYTF

j_gene: TRBJ2-2
v_gene: TRBV9
abundance: .
d_gene: .
CDR3nt: TGTGCCAGCAGCTTACAGGGAGGGTCCCGAACCGGGGAGCTGTTTTTT
CDR3aa: CASSLQGGSRTGELFF

j_gene: TRBJ1-1
v_gene: TRBV6-5
abundance: .
d_gene: .
CDR3nt: TGTGCCAGCGGGCAGGGTCGTCAGACTGAAGCTTTCTTT
CDR3aa: CASGQGRQTEAFF

j_gene: TRBJ2-5
v_gene: TRBV28
abundance: .
d_gene: TRBD1
CDR3nt: TGTGCCAGCAGTTACGACAGGGGCAGAGAGACCCAGTACTTC
CDR3aa: CASSYDRGRETQYF

j_gene: TRBJ2-7
v_gene: TRBV28
abundance: .
d_gene: TRBD1
CDR3nt: TGTGCCAGCAGTTTAAAGGGGGCGGGTCCCAGACCCTACGAGCAGTACTTC
CDR3aa: CASSLKGAGPRPYEQYF

j_gene: TRBJ1-5
v_gene: TRBV19
abundance: once
d_gene: .
CDR3nt: TGTGCCAGTAGTAACGACGAGCACAGCGGTCAGCCCCAGCATTTT
CDR3aa: CASSNDEHSGQPQHF

j_gene: TRBJ2-3
v_gene: TRBV9
abundance: few
d_gene: .
CDR3nt: TGTGCCAGCAGCCCCCGTCGCTTAGAAGATACGCAGTATTTT
CDR3aa: CASSPRRLEDTQYF

j_gene: TRBJ1-2
v_gene: TRBV4-1
abundance: .
d_gene: .
CDR3nt: TGCGCCAGCAGCCAAGATCTTCTGCCAGGTCGCGGCTACACCTTC
CDR3aa: CASSQDLLPGRGYTF

j_gene: TRBJ1-1
v_gene: TRBV6-5
abundance: .
d_gene: TRBD1
CDR3nt: TGTGCCAGCAGTTATTGGACAACAGGGGCGGTCACTGAAGCTTTCTTT
CDR3aa: CASSYWTTGAVTEAFF

j_gene: TRBJ1-6
v_gene: TRBV6-2/TRBV6-3
abundance: .
d_gene: .
CDR3nt: TGTGCCAGCAGTTACGATGGCAGAAATAATTCACCCCTCCACTTT
CDR3aa: CASSYDGRNNSPLHF

j_gene: TRBJ1-2
v_gene: TRBV6-4
abundance: few
d_gene: .
CDR3nt: TGTGCCACCGGGAACAGTTATGGCTACACCTTC
CDR3aa: CATGNSYGYTF

j_gene: TRBJ2-5
v_gene: TRBV5-4
abundance: once
d_gene: TRBD2
CDR3nt: TGTGCCAGCAGTTCCGGGACTAGCGGGAGAGAGACCCAGTACTTC
CDR3aa: CASSSGTSGRETQYF

j_gene: TRBJ2-7
v_gene: TRBV4-1
abundance: few
d_gene: TRBD1
CDR3nt: TGCGCCAGCAGCCAACTGCCGGGACAGGGCTACGAGCAGTACTTC
CDR3aa: CASSQLPGQGYEQYF

j_gene: TRBJ1-1
v_gene: TRBV11-3
abundance: .
d_gene: TRBD1
CDR3nt: TGTGCCAGCAGCCGTCGGTTGGACAGGACTGAAGCTTTCTTT
CDR3aa: CASSRRLDRTEAFF

j_gene: TRBJ2-7
v_gene: TRBV21-1
abundance: .
d_gene: .
CDR3nt: TGTGCCAGTGCCGCAGGGGGATACTGCGAGCAGTACTTC
CDR3aa: CASAAGGYCEQYF

j_gene: TRBJ1-2
v_gene: TRBV18
abundance: once
d_gene: .
CDR3nt: TGTGCCAGCTCACCACCGACAGCCGAGCTGTATGGCTACACCTTC
CDR3aa: CASSPPTAELYGYTF